This T cell receptor beta chain is from a study of early T cells in non-severe SARS-CoV-2 infection. Study details: Chains were not paired, and sequencing was done on bulk RNA from unsorted whole blood.

Individual cDNA molecules received unique molecular identifiers during library preparation. One entry per CDR3 protein, called by TCRdb with MiXCR from the 5' RACE reads. The sample comprises around 40,000 distinct CDR3 sequences, 4.5% to 7.5% of which are singletons, and around 5% rests with the top ten. In this sample, this clonotype turned up many times. Germline CDR1 is WSHSY and CDR2 is SAAADI. The CDR3 sequence is 14 residues long. Deletions cut 3 bases from V and 0 bases from J, with 6 bases between. The rearrangement links TRBV10-2 to TRBJ1-5; no clear D gene. Source material: whole blood. The receptor's source is an adult who was a healthcare worker with PCR-confirmed SARS-CoV-2 infection or an uninfected control (not recorded which). CDR3 protein: CASSDIFSNQPQHF. DNA of the CDR3: TGCGCCAGCAGTGACATCTTTAGCAATCAGCCCCAGCATTTT.